The present TCR beta chain was sequenced within a study of cytomegalovirus exposure and HLA in healthy donors. Primers: 60 Vbeta forward and 13 Jbeta reverse. Using immunoSEQ multiplex PCR, the repertoire was profiled, and TCRdb retains in-frame clones only, with some absent. The sample has about 150,000 clones; roughly 70% are singletons. Despite likely unrecorded immune exposures, the donors were nominally healthy at the time of sampling. With regard to this clone: Other nucleotide sequences in the sample specify the same CDR3.

Sequencing used PBMCs. The clonotype originates from a woman in her sixties in good health and CMV-seropositive.

The CDR3 DNA sequence: TGTGCCAGCAGTGATTTGACTAGCGGGGGCCCCCAAGAGACCCAGTACTTC. It translates to CASSDLTSGGPQETQYF. The chain uses TRBV25-1 and TRBJ2-5; 12 bases agree with TRBD2. Germline lookup yields CDR1 MGHDK and CDR2 SYGVNS. The CDR3 spans 17 residues. The V segment lost 3 bases and the J segment 1 base; nucleotides outside the gene matches: 6.